Sequencing of this T cell receptor beta chain was carried out in a study of blood T cell repertoires in COVID-19 (TCRdb year 2020). About the investigation overall: The collaborator samples originated in the United States, Italy and Spain and spanned the acute and convalescent phases of COVID-19. The material from the prospective study consisted of cDNA or gDNA derived from T cells, B-cell-depleted T cells, or PBMCs. Subjects who had been exposed to COVID-19, were actively infected with it, or had recovered from it provided the deeply sampled blood TCRbeta repertoires that made up the dataset. The repertoires were made available in a free public database intended to serve as a resource for research on the immune response to SARS-CoV-2. Samples came from the ongoing ImmuneRACE study (first 160 participants) plus 1,254 subjects from 6 global collaborators. A de-identified subject ID, COVID-19 status, age in years and sex were almost always included in the sample metadata. HLA class I and class II types, where available, came from metadata supplied by the sample provider rather than from assay-based typing.

General study outcomes and caveats: The amount of clinical and demographic metadata varied by source and participant and was provided uncurated.

TCRbeta CDR3 regions were amplified from genomic DNA using the immunoSEQ Assay, a bias-controlled multiplex PCR. On the study's bioinformatics: The number of nucleated cells in each sample was estimated from the amplification of reference gene primers within the assay. To quantify the absolute abundance of each unique TCRbeta CDR3 rearrangement, sequence reads were collapsed and filtered. For each sample, productive Simpson clonality was calculated as the square root of Simpson's diversity index across productive rearrangements. TCRdb's version of the immuneACCESS table is confined to in-frame rearrangements and falls short of the full clone set. An unresolved V gene accounts for under half of the shortfall where checked; the remainder is of unknown origin. V, J and clone size are those of that table, while D and trimming were read from the DNA. The table for this sample lists around 200,000 clones; roughly 90% of them were counted only once. Roughly 9.8% of the sample lies in the top ten.

One collaborating source in Seattle enrolled patients while the patients were actively infected and followed the patients over time throughout the course of disease. Whole blood was collected in K2EDTA tubes by collaborating institutions according to the institutions' own protocols. Collaborator samples were shipped for TCRbeta analysis as frozen whole blood, isolated PBMCs, or DNA extracted from either sample type. The CDR3 contains 14 residues, cysteine and phenylalanine counted. Only the CDR3 portion is preserved as DNA: 42 bases, with reading frame beginning at the first base. The germline V gene (reference sequence) sets CDR1 to SGHNT and CDR2 to YYREEE. Trimming at the junction amounts to 4 bases on V and 8 bases on J, and the germline ends lie 16 bases apart. Details on this clone: Its antigen is currently not known. The input lacks base qualities; no much larger clone sits a single base away.

The sequence came from a woman in her sixties with COVID-19, enrolled during active disease. This sequence uses TRBV5-4 and TRBJ2-1; no D gene can be assigned with confidence. The sequencing sample was made of peripheral blood. CDR3 sequence: CASSPPRQVDEQFF. Here is the DNA: TGTGCCAGCAGCCCGCCGCGGCAAGTTGATGAGCAGTTCTTC. The full variable domain, with segments outside the CDR3 supplied by the reference TRBV5-4 and TRBJ2-1 proteins, appears as ETGVTQSPTHLIKTRGQQVTLRCSSQSGHNTVSWYQQALGQGPQFIFQYYREEENGRGNFPPRFSGLQFPNYSSELNVNALELDDSALYLCASSPPRQVDEQFFGPGTRLTVL.